This T cell receptor beta chain was obtained from a study of cytomegalovirus exposure and HLA in healthy donors. With 60 Vbeta and 13 Jbeta primers, the PCR was carried out. Method: immunoSEQ multiplex PCR; TCRdb's copy keeps in-frame clones and lacks some. The table includes approximately 92,000 clones, about two thirds detected once. Study-level findings and limits: Productive rates of about 90% or about 30% were seen for most TCR beta V segments in an earlier analysis. In a later analysis, a missense DCLRE1C variant was linked to TCR beta V- and J-gene trimming. Based on reports, TCR beta sequences accurately predicted HLA-A and HLA-B alleles for most subjects.

As concerns this clone: Its target is unknown.

The germline V and J ends were trimmed by 5 bases and 5 bases, with 9 bases remaining between them. This CDR3 region has 12 residues. The germline V gene encodes CDR1 MDHEN and CDR2 SYDVKM. Sequencing used PBMCs. This chain joins TRBV28 and TRBJ1-2; D is unclear. This receptor was identified in a man in his 60s in good health and CMV-seronegative. In DNA form, the CDR3 reads TGTGCCAGCAGTCTGCCGCGGTATGGCTACACCTTC. Translation: CASSLPRYGYTF.